One and the same sample provided the 15 T cell receptor beta chains below, sequenced in a study of blood T cells in healthy people across ages. Alongside a J-beta primer mix, a sample-barcoded 5' primer served in a second PCR lasting roughly 6 to 11 cycles. TCRdb re-called the 5' RACE reads through MiXCR, storing one row per CDR3 protein. The data show about 800,000 distinct CDR3 sequences, with roughly 60% seen just once and about 20% held by the top ten. Sequencing was carried out using blood. These receptors originate from a man aged 25-45 years in good health.

Only one count was recorded for this clonotype. This rearrangement joins TRBV6-1 to TRBJ2-2; D tentatively reads TRBD1 or TRBD2 (5 bases each). In germline, CDR1 is MNHNS, CDR2 SASEGT. The V gene lost 11 bases and the J gene lost 2 bases, with 21 bases spanning the gap. The CDR3 covers 16 residues. The CDR3 region has the DNA TGTGCCGCTACCTGGGTAGGGACGAAAAACACCGGGGAGCTGTTTTTT. Its translation is CAATWVGTKNTGELFF.

The chain is built from TRBV4-3 and TRBJ2-2; D might be TRBD1 or TRBD2, each matching 6 bases. Germline lookup yields CDR1 LGHNA and CDR2 YSLEER. V dropped 6 bases and J dropped 6 bases, with 11 bases sitting between them. The CDR3 extends over 13 amino acids. The CDR3 here is CASRSGEAGELFF. In nucleotides, the CDR3 is TGCGCCAGCAGGTCAGGGGAGGCCGGGGAGCTGTTTTTT.

The chain combines TRBV20-1 with TRBJ2-7; weak D call: TRBD2 (5 bases). Per germline, CDR1 DFQATT and CDR2 SNEGSKA (reference sequence). There are 13 residues in the CDR3. V lost 7 bases, J lost 0 bases, and 13 bases lay in between. For the CDR3, the DNA is TGCAGTGTTGCCATAGACTACTCCTACGAGCAGTACTTC. This gives the protein CSVAIDYSYEQYF.

There are a few counts of this clonotype. The rearrangement uses TRBV20-1 and TRBJ2-5, with TRBD1 identical over 12 bases. CDR1 is DFQATT and CDR2 is SNEGSKA in the germline V gene (reference sequence). The CDR3 length is 14 residues. CDR3 amino acids: CSGSGTGGHETQYF. CDR3 DNA: TGCAGCGGTTCCGGGACAGGGGGCCACGAGACCCAGTACTTC.

CDR3 region: CASSTTRQGTNQPQHF. In DNA, the CDR3 is TGTGCCAGCAGTACGACCCGACAGGGGACCAATCAGCCCCAGCATTTT. The rearrangement links TRBV28 to TRBJ1-5; 8 nucleotides agree with TRBD1. V was clipped by 5 bases and J by 3 bases; unmatched bases: 9. The CDR3 runs 16 residues. Germline V gene sequence: CDR1 MDHEN, CDR2 SYDVKM.

In its sample, this clonotype was seen once. V is TRBV29-1 and J is TRBJ1-2; tentatively, D is TRBD1 (6 bases). V was pared by 4 bases and J by 5 bases, with 11 bases between. The CDR3 is made up of 12 amino acids. From germline, CDR1 is SQVTM and CDR2 ANQGSEA. CDR3 sequence (DNA): TGCAGCGTTGGGACAGACCGGTATGGCTACACCTTC. It is translated as CSVGTDRYGYTF.

The chain combines TRBV29-1 with TRBJ2-5, with TRBD1 identical over 7 bases. With 4 bases clipped from V and 11 bases from J, the junction kept 4 bases outside the gene matches. Germline V gene data show CDR1 as SQVTM and CDR2 as ANQGSEA. The CDR3 extends over 10 amino acids. Here the CDR3 reads CSVVLDRQYF. Written as DNA, the CDR3 is TGCAGCGTTGTTCTGGACAGGCAGTACTTC.

The chain employs TRBV11-2 and TRBJ2-1, with 11 bases that match TRBD2. Germline V gives CDR1 SGHAT, CDR2 FQNNGV. The CDR3 totals 19 residues. V lost 5 bases, J lost 1 base, and 13 bases stayed unmatched. CDR3: CASSPKSGTSGLSYNEQFF. The CDR3 DNA follows: TGTGCCAGCAGCCCCAAATCCGGGACTAGCGGCCTATCCTACAATGAGCAGTTCTTC.

This chain links TRBV20-1 with TRBJ2-1; tentatively, D is TRBD2 (6 bases). The CDR3 has 16 residues. V lost 6 bases to trimming and J lost 1 base, with 19 bases between them. Germline-derived CDR1 and CDR2 are DFQATT and SNEGSKA (reference sequence). Here the CDR3 DNA reads TGCAGTGCCAGCATGATCGGGACTCGGTCCTACAATGAGCAGTTCTTC. This encodes CSASMIGTRSYNEQFF.

CDR3 region: CASMLLGDYIQYF. The DNA of the CDR3 is TGTGCCAGCATGCTTCTCGGGGATTACATTCAGTACTTC. This chain uses TRBV12-3 or TRBV12-4 with TRBJ2-4, with D possibly matching TRBD2 (5 bases). The CDR3 covers 13 residues. Trimming took 7 bases from V and 8 from J, leaving 15 bases between them.

This sequence joins TRBV6-5 and TRBJ2-3; D may match TRBD1 or TRBD2 (6 bases each). This CDR3 is 15 amino acids long. Germline V gene sequence: CDR1 MNHEY, CDR2 SVGAGI. Between the trimmed V and J ends, which lost 0 bases and 3 bases, there was a span of 10 bases. CDR3: CASSYSWGATDTQYF. CDR3 bases: TGTGCCAGCAGTTACTCCTGGGGGGCGACAGATACGCAGTATTTT.

V usage is TRBV20-1 and J usage is TRBJ2-5, with 13 bases aligning to TRBD2. Unmatched junction bases numbered 1, after V lost 1 base and J lost 5 bases. The length of the CDR3 is 14 residues. CDR1 is DFQATT and CDR2 is SNEGSKA in the germline V gene (reference sequence). CDR3 sequence reads: CSARGTSGSETQYF. CDR3 sequence (DNA): TGCAGTGCTAGAGGGACTAGCGGGAGTGAGACCCAGTACTTC.

This chain links TRBV7-9 with TRBJ1-1; no clear D. The CDR3 contains 13 residues. Germline V gene lookup returns CDR1 SEHNR and CDR2 FQNEAQ (reference sequence). Trimming took off 5 bases at V and 11 bases at J, with 18 bases between the two ends. The CDR3 sequence: CASSPRLKETAFF. The CDR3 nucleotides are TGTGCCAGCAGCCCCCGACTAAAAGAGACGGCTTTCTTT.

A word on this clonotype: A much bigger clone sits one base away, suggesting this may be a read error. The V call is TRBV7-2, the J call TRBJ1-6; D remains ambiguous. CDR3 size: 14 residues. Germline values: CDR1 SGHTA, CDR2 FQGNSA. The chain's CDR3 is CASSLWTELSPPHF. In DNA, the CDR3 is TGTGCCAGCAGCTTATGGACCGAATTGTCACCCCCCCACTTT.

The chain's CDR3 is CASSPTSGTDNEQFF. The CDR3 DNA is TGTGCCAGCAGTCCGACTAGCGGGACTGACAATGAGCAGTTCTTC. The chain uses TRBV12-3 or TRBV12-4 and TRBJ2-1, with 11 positions matching TRBD2. V dropped 5 bases and J dropped 5; count of bases not matched to a gene: 5. The CDR3 is 15 residues long.